The clone carrying this T cell receptor (beta chain) was recorded a few times. Its antigen remains unidentified. CDR1 is SGHAT, CDR2 FQNNGV, per germline. This CDR3 region has 15 residues. V lost 0 bases and J 5 bases, leaving 12 bases between the germline ends. This sample stems from a study of T cells after yellow fever vaccination. From the 5' RACE reads, TCRdb called clonotypes with MiXCR, one entry per CDR3 protein. Seen here are about 320,000 distinct CDR3 sequences, roughly an eighth observed once, and the top ten hold 2.5% to 4%. Study-wide results and caveats: In post-booster samples, most primary-vaccination clones reappeared (about 96% CD4, about 91% CD8).

This material consisted of CD4+ T cells sorted from PBMCs, taken 15 days after the yellow fever booster vaccination. The sequence was obtained from a man aged 18 to 29 who received the YFV17D yellow fever vaccine. V is TRBV11-2 and J is TRBJ2-3; possibly TRBD1 for D (6 bases). The CDR3 sequence: CASSLDLARGDTQYF. CDR3 nucleotide sequence: TGTGCCAGCAGCTTAGATTTGGCCAGGGGAGATACGCAGTATTTT.